This entry describes one T cell receptor beta chain. Antigen specificity is unknown. PCR was performed a second time for roughly 7 to 11 cycles using a sample-barcoded 5' primer and a J-beta primer mix. Each cDNA molecule carried a tag from a template-switch adaptor that contained 12 random nucleotides. Sequencing of every sample gave 3 million or more CDR3-containing paired-end reads. From the 5' RACE reads, TCRdb called clonotypes with MiXCR, one entry per CDR3 protein. The repertoire holds more than 650,000 distinct CDR3 sequences, roughly 50% seen once, with roughly 37% in the top ten. These data belong to a study of blood T cells in healthy people across ages. General study points: TCR beta diversity, measured per million T cells, fell in a roughly linear way with age.

CDR3 length equals 16 residues. CDR1 and CDR2 (germline): MNHEY, SVGAGI. The V and J ends lost 0 bases and 0 bases respectively, with 6 bases between them. Sequencing used blood. The receptor was isolated from a man older than 75 in good health. The genes are TRBV6-5 and TRBJ2-6; D not resolved. CDR3 nucleotide sequence: TGTGCCAGCAGTTACTCGATCAACTCTGGGGCCAACGTCCTGACTTTC. Translation: CASSYSINSGANVLTF.